Listed below are T cell receptor beta chains from one sample, sequenced in a study of T cell repertoires in cytomegalovirus infection. TCRdb re-analysed the reads in MiXCR, keeping a single row per CDR3 protein. This table holds 740,000 or so distinct CDR3 sequences, about a third found once. Material for sequencing was PBMCs. The receptors stem from a human donor in good health (CMV status not recorded). Some clones in this sample may be carry-over from other donors' samples. The CDR3 runs from the conserved cysteine through the conserved F or W. The order of the fields is CDR3 length, D gene, clone size, J gene, V gene, CDR3 protein, CDR3 DNA. D genes are given only for firm matches. Some rows mark clone size as missing; the rest say once, few, many or name a class of expanded clone.

len: 15; d_gene: -; abundance: few; j_gene: TRBJ2-1; v_gene: TRBV7-2; CDR3aa: CASSASGHSYNEQFF; CDR3nt: TGTGCCAGCAGCGCCAGCGGTCACTCCTACAATGAGCAGTTCTTC
len: 15; d_gene: -; abundance: -; j_gene: TRBJ1-3; v_gene: TRBV14; CDR3aa: CASSPLAVPGNTIYF; CDR3nt: TGTGCCAGCAGCCCGCTAGCAGTACCGGGAAACACCATATATTTT
len: 13; d_gene: -; abundance: few; j_gene: TRBJ1-5; v_gene: TRBV5-3; CDR3aa: CASSLAPDQPQHF; CDR3nt: TGTGCCAGCAGCTTGGCGCCCGATCAGCCCCAGCATTTT
len: 15; d_gene: -; abundance: -; j_gene: TRBJ1-6; v_gene: TRBV3-1; CDR3aa: CASSQGEIYNSPLHF; CDR3nt: TGTGCCAGCAGCCAAGGGGAAATCTATAATTCACCCCTCCACTTT
len: 14; d_gene: -; abundance: few; j_gene: TRBJ1-1; v_gene: TRBV5-6; CDR3aa: CASSLKVPNTEAFF; CDR3nt: TGTGCCAGCAGCTTAAAGGTACCGAACACTGAAGCTTTCTTT
len: 12; d_gene: TRBD1; abundance: -; j_gene: TRBJ2-1; v_gene: TRBV6-5; CDR3aa: CASGQAYNEQFF; CDR3nt: TGTGCCAGCGGACAGGCATACAATGAGCAGTTCTTC
len: 14; d_gene: -; abundance: few; j_gene: TRBJ1-5; v_gene: TRBV5-6; CDR3aa: CASSEGPSNQPQHF; CDR3nt: TGTGCCAGCAGCGAAGGTCCTAGCAATCAGCCCCAGCATTTT
len: 18; d_gene: TRBD2; abundance: few; j_gene: TRBJ2-1; v_gene: TRBV6-1; CDR3aa: CASRPLSGREGGIGEQFF; CDR3nt: TGTGCCAGCAGGCCCCTCTCGGGGCGGGAGGGCGGTATTGGTGAGCAGTTCTTC
len: 16; d_gene: TRBD2; abundance: -; j_gene: TRBJ2-1; v_gene: TRBV29-1; CDR3aa: CSVAAGASSEYNEQFF; CDR3nt: TGCAGCGTGGCAGCGGGGGCAAGCTCGGAATACAATGAGCAGTTCTTC
len: 14; d_gene: -; abundance: -; j_gene: TRBJ2-1; v_gene: TRBV5-1; CDR3aa: CASSLGESEHEQFF; CDR3nt: TGCGCCAGCAGCCTGGGGGAATCGGAACATGAGCAGTTCTTC
len: 16; d_gene: TRBD1; abundance: -; j_gene: TRBJ1-1; v_gene: TRBV18; CDR3aa: CASSPLRAGGNTEASF; CDR3nt: TGTGCCAGCTCACCACTGAGGGCAGGGGGGAACACTGAAGCTTCCTTT
len: 16; d_gene: -; abundance: -; j_gene: TRBJ2-1; v_gene: TRBV14; CDR3aa: CASSQELRSSYNEQFF; CDR3nt: TGTGCCAGCAGCCAAGAGTTGCGTAGCTCCTACAATGAGCAGTTCTTC
len: 14; d_gene: -; abundance: -; j_gene: TRBJ2-5; v_gene: TRBV27; CDR3aa: CASSDGTAGETQYF; CDR3nt: TGTGCCAGCAGCGACGGGACTGCCGGAGAGACCCAGTACTTC
len: 17; d_gene: -; abundance: few; j_gene: TRBJ2-4; v_gene: TRBV19; CDR3aa: CASSIGDTDIAKNIQYF; CDR3nt: TGTGCCAGCAGTATAGGGGACACCGATATAGCCAAAAACATTCAGTACTTC
len: 15; d_gene: -; abundance: once; j_gene: TRBJ2-5; v_gene: TRBV20-1; CDR3aa: CSARTPVTGPRTQYF; CDR3nt: TGCAGTGCTAGGACCCCCGTTACGGGCCCGAGGACCCAGTACTTC
len: 13; d_gene: -; abundance: few; j_gene: TRBJ1-2; v_gene: TRBV5-1; CDR3aa: CASTGGNGYGYTF; CDR3nt: TGCGCCAGCACCGGGGGGAATGGCTATGGCTACACCTTC
len: 13; d_gene: -; abundance: -; j_gene: TRBJ1-3; v_gene: TRBV29-1; CDR3aa: CSVGTSRGNTIYF; CDR3nt: TGCAGCGTCGGGACTTCCCGAGGAAACACCATATATTTT
len: 17; d_gene: TRBD1; abundance: -; j_gene: TRBJ1-2; v_gene: TRBV27; CDR3aa: CASSLSMGQGVNYGYTF; CDR3nt: TGTGCCAGCAGTTTATCGATGGGACAGGGGGTTAACTATGGCTACACCTTC
len: 12; d_gene: -; abundance: -; j_gene: TRBJ2-5; v_gene: TRBV2; CDR3aa: CASRNRVETQYF; CDR3nt: TGTGCCAGCAGGAATAGGGTTGAGACCCAGTACTTC
len: 15; d_gene: -; abundance: -; j_gene: TRBJ2-7; v_gene: TRBV11-3; CDR3aa: CASSLDNTGNYEQYF; CDR3nt: TGTGCCAGCAGCTTAGATAATACGGGAAACTACGAGCAGTACTTC
len: 17; d_gene: TRBD2; abundance: -; j_gene: TRBJ2-1; v_gene: TRBV4-1; CDR3aa: CASSQGISGGAFNEQVF; CDR3nt: TGCGCCAGCAGCCAAGGGATTAGCGGGGGGGCCTTTAATGAGCAGGTCTTC
len: 16; d_gene: TRBD1; abundance: few; j_gene: TRBJ2-2; v_gene: TRBV12-3/TRBV12-4; CDR3aa: CASSRGTGSNSGELFF; CDR3nt: TGTGCCAGCAGCCGAGGGACAGGGAGCAACAGCGGGGAGCTGTTTTTT
len: 13; d_gene: -; abundance: -; j_gene: TRBJ2-2; v_gene: TRBV28; CDR3aa: CASTDPNTGELFF; CDR3nt: TGTGCCAGCACCGACCCGAACACCGGGGAGCTGTTTTTT
len: 17; d_gene: TRBD1; abundance: -; j_gene: TRBJ1-6; v_gene: TRBV28; CDR3aa: CASSLKGQGVGNSPLHF; CDR3nt: TGTGCCAGCAGTTTAAAGGGACAGGGCGTCGGGAATTCACCCCTCCACTTT